These 20 T cell receptor beta chains were all obtained from the same sample, sequenced in a study of blood T cell repertoires in COVID-19. Assay: immunoSEQ multiplex PCR; the TCRdb copy retains only in-frame clones and omits some. The sample lists about 150,000 clones, approximately 83% occurring once. The specimen was peripheral blood. Receptor source: a woman in her sixties with COVID-19, enrolled during active disease.

The chain links TRBV5-4 to TRBJ2-3; tentative D call: TRBD2 (5 bases). This CDR3 region has 14 residues. V was cut by 1 base and J by 5 bases, with 11 bases left in between. Germline lookup yields CDR1 SGHNT and CDR2 YYREEE (reference sequence). In DNA form, the CDR3 reads TGTGCCAGCAGCTTGATAGCGTTAAGAGATACGCAGTATTTT. Encoded protein: CASSLIALRDTQYF.

This chain joins TRBV15 and TRBJ1-1; TRBD1 agrees at 9 bases. CDR1 is LNHNV and CDR2 is YYDKDF in the germline V gene (reference sequence). V dropped 1 base and J dropped 11; count of bases not matched to a gene: 8. This CDR3 region has 14 residues. The CDR3 reads CATSRVGTGFKAFF. CDR3 nucleotide sequence: TGTGCCACCAGCAGAGTGGGGACAGGGTTTAAGGCTTTCTTT.

This clone was seen only a few times. The chain has TRBV7-3 and TRBJ1-6, with a possible D match to TRBD1 (5 bases). The CDR3 length is 14 residues. The V gene lost 5 bases and the J gene lost 6 bases, with 11 bases spanning the gap. The V gene's germline CDR1 is SGHTA and CDR2 FQGTGA. The CDR3 spells CASSLGGVNSPLHF. The CDR3 coding sequence is TGTGCCAGCAGCCTCGGGGGGGTTAATTCACCCCTCCACTTT.

The rearrangement links TRBV6-5 to TRBJ1-2; 8 bases are a match to TRBD1. The CDR3 covers 14 residues. The V gene end was trimmed by 0 bases and the J gene end by 3 bases; junction bases not matched to a gene: 0. The germline V gene has CDR1 MNHEY and CDR2 SVGAGI. CDR3 loop: CASSYSTGDYGYTF. CDR3 nucleotide sequence: TGTGCCAGCAGTTACTCGACAGGGGACTATGGCTACACCTTC.

The chain joins TRBV19 to TRBJ1-2, with TRBD1 matching 9 bases. Germline CDR1 is LNHDA and CDR2 is SQIVND (reference sequence). This CDR3 has 12 amino acids. After removal of 9 bases from V and 5 bases from J, the junction contained 4 bases not matched to a gene. The CDR3 DNA sequence: TGTGCCAGCCGGGACAGGGATTATGGCTACACCTTC. Amino acids: CASRDRDYGYTF.

The chain uses TRBV11-3 and TRBJ2-2; tentatively, D is TRBD2 (6 bases). Germline values: CDR1 SGHNT, CDR2 YENEEA. The CDR3 consists of 14 residues. The V end was cut by 7 bases, the J end by 1 base, with 10 bases between. DNA for the CDR3: TGTGCCAGCAAGGAGGGACTGAACACCGGGGAGCTGTTTTTT. It is translated as CASKEGLNTGELFF.

The chain carries TRBV11-2 and TRBJ1-2, with 8 nucleotides matching TRBD1. Germline CDR1 reads SGHAT; CDR2 reads FQNNGV. V gave up 3 bases and J gave up 3 bases; unmatched junction bases: 3. The CDR3 is 14 amino acids. The CDR3 DNA reads as TGTGCCAGCAGCTTCCAGGGGGCCGACTATGGCTACACCTTC. Amino acid sequence: CASSFQGADYGYTF.

The chain links TRBV6-6 to TRBJ1-2, with no clear D. This CDR3 has 13 amino acids. CDR1 and CDR2 from the germline V gene are MNHNY and SVGAGI (reference sequence). The V gene lost 2 bases and the J gene lost 3 bases, with 7 bases spanning the gap. The CDR3 DNA sequence: TGTGCCAGCAGTTACAGGAGGGACTATGGCTACACCTTC. Its translation: CASSYRRDYGYTF.

This chain links TRBV6-5 with TRBJ1-2; a weak D match, TRBD1 (6 bases). Trimming took 2 bases from V and 8 from J, leaving 15 bases between them. Germline V gene data show CDR1 as MNHEY and CDR2 as SVGAGI. There are 14 residues in the CDR3. CDR3 coding DNA: TGTGCCAGCAGTTACCGACAGGTGTCGAGGGGCTACACCTTC. It translates to CASSYRQVSRGYTF.

The J gene is TRBJ2-5, the V gene TRBV5-1; D may be TRBD2 (6 bases). The CDR3 totals 14 residues. In germline, CDR1 is SGHRS, CDR2 YFSETQ. Between the trimmed V and J ends, which lost 2 bases and 2 bases, there was a span of 10 bases. This CDR3 reads CASSLPGRQETQYF. CDR3 DNA sequence: TGCGCCAGCAGCTTACCAGGGAGGCAAGAGACCCAGTACTTC.

The chain carries TRBV9 and TRBJ2-7, with 15 nucleotides matching TRBD2. The CDR3 loop spans 16 amino acids. Germline CDR1 SGDLS, CDR2 YYNGEE. With V trimmed by 3 bases and J by 5 bases, 6 bases remained unmatched. CDR3 amino acids: CASSESGLAGGNEQYF. The CDR3 DNA follows: TGTGCCAGCAGCGAATCCGGACTAGCGGGAGGGAACGAGCAGTACTTC. Full variable domain (remainder filled in from reference TRBV9 and TRBJ2-7): DSGVTQTPKHLITATGQRVTLRCSPRSGDLSVYWYQQSLDQGLQFLIQYYNGEERAKGNILERFSAQQFPDLHSELNLSSLELGDSALYFCASSESGLAGGNEQYFGPGTRLTVT.

This clone was counted between two and nine times. The V call is TRBV3-1 (or the pseudogene TRBV3-2), the J call TRBJ1-1; 9 bases fit TRBD1. J gave up 10 bases and V 6 bases, and 6 bases lay outside the gene matches. In germline, CDR1 is LGHDT, CDR2 YNNKEL (reference sequence). The CDR3 totals 12 residues. The CDR3 loop reads CASRDGQGLAFF. The CDR3 bases are TGTGCCAGCAGAGACGGACAGGGGTTAGCTTTCTTT.

The chain links TRBV14 to TRBJ1-3, with D unclear. Germline values: CDR1 SGHDN, CDR2 FVKESK. V was pared by 4 bases and J by 9 bases, with 10 bases between. This CDR3 is 12 amino acids long. The CDR3 sequence: CASSRSGVTIYF. CDR3 nucleotides: TGTGCCAGCAGCCGAAGCGGGGTCACCATATATTTT.

The V gene is TRBV9, the J gene TRBJ2-6; D remains ambiguous. The CDR3 spans 14 residues. The germline V gene has CDR1 SGDLS and CDR2 YYNGEE. Between the trimmed V and J ends, which lost 0 bases and 2 bases, there was a span of 3 bases. CDR3 coding DNA: TGTGCCAGCAGCGTAGCTCCTGGGGCCAACGTCCTGACTTTC. Amino acids: CASSVAPGANVLTF. The full variable domain, rest sourced from reference TRBV9 and TRBJ2-6, is DSGVTQTPKHLITATGQRVTLRCSPRSGDLSVYWYQQSLDQGLQFLIQYYNGEERAKGNILERFSAQQFPDLHSELNLSSLELGDSALYFCASSVAPGANVLTFGAGSRLTVL.

This clone has just a few counts. This sequence joins TRBV6-5 and TRBJ1-4, with a weak D call TRBD1 (6 bases). The CDR3 totals 14 residues. The ends were cut back, 5 bases at V and 8 bases at J, with 15 bases in the middle. Per the germline V gene, CDR1 is MNHEY and CDR2 is SVGAGI. The CDR3 reads CASSKNREGEKLFF. CDR3 bases: TGTGCCAGCAGTAAGAACAGGGAGGGCGAAAAACTGTTTTTT.

CDR3 in DNA: TGTGCCAGCAGCCAAGTGAGGGGGCCCTCCTACAATGAGCAGTTCTTC. Its translation is CASSQVRGPSYNEQFF. This chain links TRBV3-1 (or the pseudogene TRBV3-2) with TRBJ2-1; 7 positions agree with TRBD1. CDR1 is LGHDT and CDR2 is YNNKEL in the germline V gene (reference sequence). The V segment lost 1 base and the J segment 0 bases; nucleotides outside the gene matches: 3. This CDR3 region has 16 residues.

The DNA for the CDR3 is TGTGCCAGCAGCCAAGTGGCTAGCGGGGCTAATGAGCAGTTCTTC. Translation gives CASSQVASGANEQFF. The chain has TRBV3-1 (or the pseudogene TRBV3-2) and TRBJ2-1, with 9 positions matching TRBD2. V was clipped by 1 base and J by 7 bases; unmatched bases: 5. The CDR3 is made up of 15 amino acids. Germline V gives CDR1 LGHDT, CDR2 YNNKEL (reference sequence).

The chain uses TRBV7-9 and TRBJ2-3, with D maybe TRBD2 (6 bases). This CDR3 comprises 16 residues. V was pared by 4 bases and J by 2 bases, with 16 bases between. In germline, CDR1 is SEHNR, CDR2 FQNEAQ (reference sequence). CDR3 protein: CASSSQAGAPTDTQYF. CDR3 DNA: TGTGCCAGCAGCTCCCAAGCGGGTGCTCCCACAGATACGCAGTATTTT.

This chain uses TRBV5-1 with TRBJ1-4, with 9 bases identical to TRBD1. In germline, CDR1 is SGHRS, CDR2 YFSETQ. The V gene end was trimmed by 4 bases and the J gene end by 8 bases; junction bases not matched to a gene: 6. This CDR3 spans 14 amino acids. DNA of the CDR3: TGCGCCAGCAGCGCGGACAGGGGTAGGGAAAAACTGTTTTTT. This encodes CASSADRGREKLFF.

This clone was picked up one time. The CDR3 reads CASSPTQTVNTEAFF. CDR3 sequence (DNA): TGTGCCAGCTCACCAACCCAAACAGTGAACACTGAAGCTTTCTTT. This rearrangement joins TRBV18 to TRBJ1-1; D not certain. V lost 2 bases and J lost 0, with 10 bases in between. The germline CDR1 and CDR2 sequences are KGHSH and LQKENI. The CDR3 consists of 15 residues.